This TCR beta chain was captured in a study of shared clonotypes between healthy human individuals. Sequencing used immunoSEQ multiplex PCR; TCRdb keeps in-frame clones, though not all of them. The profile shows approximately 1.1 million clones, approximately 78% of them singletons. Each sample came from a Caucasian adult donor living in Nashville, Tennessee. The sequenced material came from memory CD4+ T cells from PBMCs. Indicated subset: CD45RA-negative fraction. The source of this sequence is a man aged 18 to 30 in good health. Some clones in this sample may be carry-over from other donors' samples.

CDR3 DNA: TGTGCCAGCGCGTCACAGGGACGATACGAGCAGTACTTC. This codes for CASASQGRYEQYF. The chain carries TRBV2 and TRBJ2-7; possible D gene TRBD1, 6 bases. CDR3 length: 13 amino acids. The germline gives CDR1 SNHLY, CDR2 FYNNEI. The V end was cut by 8 bases, the J end by 4 bases, with 15 bases between.